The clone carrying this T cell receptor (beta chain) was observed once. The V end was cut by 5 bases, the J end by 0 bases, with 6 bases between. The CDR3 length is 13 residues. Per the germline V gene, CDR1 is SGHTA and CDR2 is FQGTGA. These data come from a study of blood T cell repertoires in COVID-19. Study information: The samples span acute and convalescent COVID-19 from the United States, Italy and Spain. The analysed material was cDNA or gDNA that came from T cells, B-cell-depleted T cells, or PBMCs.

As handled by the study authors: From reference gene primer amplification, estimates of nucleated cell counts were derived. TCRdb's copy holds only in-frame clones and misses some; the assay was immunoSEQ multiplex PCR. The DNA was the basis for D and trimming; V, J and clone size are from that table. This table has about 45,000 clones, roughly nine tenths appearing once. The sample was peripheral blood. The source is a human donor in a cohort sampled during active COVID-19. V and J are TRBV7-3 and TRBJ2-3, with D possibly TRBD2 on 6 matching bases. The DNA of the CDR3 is TGTGCCAGCAGCCGGGGGAGCACAGATACGCAGTATTTT. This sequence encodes CASSRGSTDTQYF. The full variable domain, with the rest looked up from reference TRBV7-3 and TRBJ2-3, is GAGVSQTPSNKVTEKGKYVELRCDPISGHTALYWYRQSLGQGPEFLIYFQGTGAADDSGLPNDRFFAVRPEGSVSTLKIQRTERGDSAVYLCASSRGSTDTQYFGPGTRLTVL.